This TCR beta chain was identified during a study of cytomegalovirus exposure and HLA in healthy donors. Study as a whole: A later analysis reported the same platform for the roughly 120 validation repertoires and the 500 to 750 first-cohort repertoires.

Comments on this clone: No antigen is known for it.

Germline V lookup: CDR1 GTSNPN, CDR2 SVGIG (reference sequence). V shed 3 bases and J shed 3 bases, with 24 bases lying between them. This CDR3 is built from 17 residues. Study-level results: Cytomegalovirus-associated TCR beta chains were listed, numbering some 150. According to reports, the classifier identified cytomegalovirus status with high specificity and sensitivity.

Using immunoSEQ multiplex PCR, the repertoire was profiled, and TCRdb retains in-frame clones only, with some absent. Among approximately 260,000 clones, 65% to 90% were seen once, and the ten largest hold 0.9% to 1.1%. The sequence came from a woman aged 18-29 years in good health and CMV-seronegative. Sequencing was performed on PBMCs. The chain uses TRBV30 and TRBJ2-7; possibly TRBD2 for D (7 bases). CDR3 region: CAWSRRLRGGVVYEQYF. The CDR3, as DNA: TGTGCCTGGAGCAGGAGGTTACGAGGGGGGGTTGTCTACGAGCAGTACTTC.